This TCR beta chain was recovered during a study of T cell responses to AZD1222 COVID-19 vaccine. Study findings and constraints: Most donors were white British and more were female, and clonal diversity was possibly underestimated. None of the repertoires were sampled until the peak T cell response had passed. Of spike-specific TCRs, nearly half reportedly target regions left unmutated in variants. Spike-specific TCR breadth and depth grew following two AZD1222 doses.

Data came from immunoSEQ multiplex PCR; TCRdb stores just in-frame clones and leaves some out. The data contain approximately 77,000 clones, approximately 90% of them seen just once; the ten biggest clones take up approximately 6.5%. This CDR3 region has 13 residues. Germline V gene data show CDR1 as SGHTA and CDR2 as FQGNSA. Trimming took 7 bases from V and 5 from J, leaving 14 bases between them. As concerns this clone: Its antigen is still unknown.

The rearrangement links TRBV7-2 to TRBJ2-5, with D perhaps matching TRBD2 (6 bases). The origin of this receptor is an adult in good health. Material: peripheral blood, obtained on day 0 of MenACWY control vaccination. CDR3 residues: CASTKRAGETQYF. In DNA form, the CDR3 reads TGTGCCAGCACCAAGAGGGCGGGGGAGACCCAGTACTTC.